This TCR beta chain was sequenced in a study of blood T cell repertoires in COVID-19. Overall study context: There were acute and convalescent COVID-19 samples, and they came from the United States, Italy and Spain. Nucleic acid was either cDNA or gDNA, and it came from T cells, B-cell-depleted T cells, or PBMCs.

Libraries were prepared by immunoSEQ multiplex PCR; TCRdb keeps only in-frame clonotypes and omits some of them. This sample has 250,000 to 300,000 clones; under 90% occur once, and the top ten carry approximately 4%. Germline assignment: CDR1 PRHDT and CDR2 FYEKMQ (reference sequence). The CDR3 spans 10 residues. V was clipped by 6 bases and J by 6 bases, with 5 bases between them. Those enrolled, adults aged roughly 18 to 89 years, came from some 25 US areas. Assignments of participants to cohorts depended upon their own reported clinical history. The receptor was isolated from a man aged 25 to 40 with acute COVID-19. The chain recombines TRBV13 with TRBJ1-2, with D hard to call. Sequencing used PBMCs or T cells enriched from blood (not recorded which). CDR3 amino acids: CASRGDGYTF. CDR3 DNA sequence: TGTGCCAGCAGGGGAGATGGCTACACCTTC. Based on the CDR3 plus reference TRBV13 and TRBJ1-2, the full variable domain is AAGVIQSPRHLIKEKRETATLKCYPIPRHDTVYWYQQGPGQDPQFLISFYEKMQSDKGSIPDRFSAQQFSDYHSELNMSSLELGDSALYFCASRGDGYTFGSGTRLTVV.